This T cell receptor (beta chain) was identified in a study of T cell repertoires in cytomegalovirus infection. V was trimmed by 6 bases and J by 4 bases, leaving 12 bases between them. CDR1 SQVTM and CDR2 ANQGSEA come from the germline V gene. This CDR3 is 12 amino acids long. TCRdb called the reads again in MiXCR, with one record for every CDR3 protein. The table has about 530,000 distinct CDR3 sequences, about 30% seen once. This clonotype turned up a few times. V gene TRBV29-1 combines with J gene TRBJ2-5; possible D gene TRBD1, 6 bases. The receptor was derived from a human donor in good health (CMV status not recorded). Some clones in this sample may be carry-over from other donors' samples. Sequencing input: PBMCs. The CDR3 DNA reads TGCAGCGTGGAAACAGGGCGAGAGACCCAGTACTTC. It specifies CSVETGRETQYF.